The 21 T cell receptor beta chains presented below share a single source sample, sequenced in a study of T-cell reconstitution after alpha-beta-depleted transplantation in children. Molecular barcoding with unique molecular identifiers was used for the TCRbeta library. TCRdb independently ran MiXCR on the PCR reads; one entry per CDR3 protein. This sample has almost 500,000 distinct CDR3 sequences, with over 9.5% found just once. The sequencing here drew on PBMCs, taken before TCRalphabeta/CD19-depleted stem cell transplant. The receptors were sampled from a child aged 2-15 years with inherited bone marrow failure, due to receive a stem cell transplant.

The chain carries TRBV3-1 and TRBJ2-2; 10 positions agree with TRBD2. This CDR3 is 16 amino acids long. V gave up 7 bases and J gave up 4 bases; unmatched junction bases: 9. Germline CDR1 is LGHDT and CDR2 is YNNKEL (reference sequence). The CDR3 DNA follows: TGTGCCAGCACCACAAGGCTAGCGGGGGTCACCGGGGAGCTGTTTTTT. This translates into CASTTRLAGVTGELFF.

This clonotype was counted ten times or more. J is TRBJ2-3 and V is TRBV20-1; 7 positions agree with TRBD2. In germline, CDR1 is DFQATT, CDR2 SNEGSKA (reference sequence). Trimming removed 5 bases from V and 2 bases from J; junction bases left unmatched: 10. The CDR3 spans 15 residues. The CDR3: CSADRDYLITDTQYF. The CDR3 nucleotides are TGCAGTGCTGACCGGGACTATCTAATCACAGATACGCAGTATTTT.

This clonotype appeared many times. The chain's CDR3 is CASSLSGSWYEQYF. The CDR3 DNA reads TGTGCCAGCAGTTTGAGCGGGAGTTGGTACGAGCAGTACTTC. This chain links TRBV28 with TRBJ2-7; 8 bases map to TRBD2. The CDR3 runs 14 residues. The ends lost 3 bases at V and 4 bases at J; junction bases unmatched: 5. Germline CDR1 and CDR2: MDHEN and SYDVKM. Together with reference TRBV28 and TRBJ2-7, the CDR3 gives the full variable domain: DVKVTQSSRYLVKRTGEKVFLECVQDMDHENMFWYRQDPGLGLRLIYFSYDVKMKEKGDIPEGYSVSREKKERFSLILESASTNQTSMYLCASSLSGSWYEQYFGPGTRLTVT.

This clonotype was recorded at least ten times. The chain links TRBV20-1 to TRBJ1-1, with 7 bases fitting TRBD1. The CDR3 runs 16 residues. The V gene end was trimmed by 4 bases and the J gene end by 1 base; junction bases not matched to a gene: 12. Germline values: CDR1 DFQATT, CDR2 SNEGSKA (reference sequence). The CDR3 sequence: CSAKEPGQIQNTEAFF. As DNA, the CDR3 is TGCAGTGCTAAAGAACCGGGACAGATACAGAACACTGAAGCTTTCTTT.

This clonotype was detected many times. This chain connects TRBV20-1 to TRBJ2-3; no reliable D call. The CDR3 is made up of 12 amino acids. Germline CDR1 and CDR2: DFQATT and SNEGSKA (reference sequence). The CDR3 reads CSAARGTDTQYF. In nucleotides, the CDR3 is TGCAGCGCTGCAAGGGGCACAGATACGCAGTATTTT.

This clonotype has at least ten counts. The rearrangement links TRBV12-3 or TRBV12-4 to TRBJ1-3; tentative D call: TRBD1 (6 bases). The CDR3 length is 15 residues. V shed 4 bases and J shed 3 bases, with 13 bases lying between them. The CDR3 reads CASSSFGTHGNTIYF. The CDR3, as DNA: TGTGCCAGCAGTTCCTTTGGGACACATGGAAACACCATATATTTT.

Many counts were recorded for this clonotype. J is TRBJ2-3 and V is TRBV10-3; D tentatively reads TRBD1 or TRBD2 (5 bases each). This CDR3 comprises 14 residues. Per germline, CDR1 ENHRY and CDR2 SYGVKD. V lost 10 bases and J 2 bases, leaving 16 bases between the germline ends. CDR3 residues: CATGTQIPTDTQYF. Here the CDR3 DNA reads TGTGCCACAGGGACCCAGATACCCACAGATACGCAGTATTTT.

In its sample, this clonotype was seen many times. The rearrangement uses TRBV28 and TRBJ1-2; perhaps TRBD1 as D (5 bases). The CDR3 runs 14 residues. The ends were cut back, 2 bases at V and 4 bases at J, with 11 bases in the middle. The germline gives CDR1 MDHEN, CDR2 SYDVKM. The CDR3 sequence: CASSLQGPLYGYTF. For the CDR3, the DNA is TGTGCCAGCAGTTTACAGGGACCTCTCTATGGCTACACCTTC.

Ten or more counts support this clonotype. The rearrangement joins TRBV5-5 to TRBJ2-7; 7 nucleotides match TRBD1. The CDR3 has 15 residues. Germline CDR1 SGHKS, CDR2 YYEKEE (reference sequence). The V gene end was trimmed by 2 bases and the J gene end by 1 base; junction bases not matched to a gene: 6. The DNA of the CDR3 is TGTGCCAGCAGCTTTGGTGGGACAGATTCCTACGAGCAGTACTTC. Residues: CASSFGGTDSYEQYF.

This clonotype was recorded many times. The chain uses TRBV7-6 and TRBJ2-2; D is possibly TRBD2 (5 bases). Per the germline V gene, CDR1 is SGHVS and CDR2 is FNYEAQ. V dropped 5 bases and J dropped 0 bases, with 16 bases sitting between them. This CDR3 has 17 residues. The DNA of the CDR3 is TGTGCCAGCAGCCCAGTCCGGTCGGGATCGAACACCGGGGAGCTGTTTTTT. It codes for CASSPVRSGSNTGELFF.

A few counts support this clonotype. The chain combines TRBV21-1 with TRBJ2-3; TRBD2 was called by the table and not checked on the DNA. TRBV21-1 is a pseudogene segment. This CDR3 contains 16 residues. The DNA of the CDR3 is TGTGCCAGCAGCAAAGTGGGGCGGGAGGACACAGATACGCAGTATTTT. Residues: CASSKVGREDTDTQYF.

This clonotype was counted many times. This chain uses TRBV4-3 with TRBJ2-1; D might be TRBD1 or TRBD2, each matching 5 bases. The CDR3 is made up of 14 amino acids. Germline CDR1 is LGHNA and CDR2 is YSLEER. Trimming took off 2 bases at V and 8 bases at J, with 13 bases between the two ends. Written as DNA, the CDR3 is TGCGCCAGCAGCCAATCCTGGGGGTTGGATGAGCAGTTCTTC. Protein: CASSQSWGLDEQFF.

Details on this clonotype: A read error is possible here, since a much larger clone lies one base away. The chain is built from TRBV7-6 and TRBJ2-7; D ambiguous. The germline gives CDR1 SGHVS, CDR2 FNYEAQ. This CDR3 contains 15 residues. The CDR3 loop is CATSLVLLCSNEQYF. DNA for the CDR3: TGTGCCACCAGCTTAGTTTTACTTTGCTCTAACGAGCAGTACTTC. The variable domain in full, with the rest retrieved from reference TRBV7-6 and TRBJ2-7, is GAGVSQSPRYKVTKRGQDVALRCDPISGHVSLYWYRQALGQGPEFLTYFNYEAQQDKSGLPNDRFSAERPEGSISTLTIQRTEQRDSAMYRCATSLVLLCSNEQYFGPGTRLTVT.

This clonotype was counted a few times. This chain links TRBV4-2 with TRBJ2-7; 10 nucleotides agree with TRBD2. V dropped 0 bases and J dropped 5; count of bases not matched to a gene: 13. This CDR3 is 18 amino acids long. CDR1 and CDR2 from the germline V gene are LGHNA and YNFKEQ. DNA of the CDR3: TGTGCCAGCAGCCAAGAGGGGTGGACTAGCGGCCCCAAAGACGAGCAGTACTTC. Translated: CASSQEGWTSGPKDEQYF.

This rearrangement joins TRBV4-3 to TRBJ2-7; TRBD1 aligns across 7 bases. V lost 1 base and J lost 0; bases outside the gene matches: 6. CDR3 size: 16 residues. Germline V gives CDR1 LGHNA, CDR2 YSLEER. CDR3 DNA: TGCGCCAGCAGCCAAGGGACAGGCCTAAGCTCCTACGAGCAGTACTTC. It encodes CASSQGTGLSSYEQYF.

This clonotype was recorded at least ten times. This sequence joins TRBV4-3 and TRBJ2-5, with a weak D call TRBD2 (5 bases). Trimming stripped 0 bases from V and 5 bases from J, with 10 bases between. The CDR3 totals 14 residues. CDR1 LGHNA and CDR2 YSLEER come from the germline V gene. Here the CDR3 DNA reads TGCGCCAGCAGCCAAGAACCGGGCGGGGAGACCCAGTACTTC. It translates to CASSQEPGGETQYF.

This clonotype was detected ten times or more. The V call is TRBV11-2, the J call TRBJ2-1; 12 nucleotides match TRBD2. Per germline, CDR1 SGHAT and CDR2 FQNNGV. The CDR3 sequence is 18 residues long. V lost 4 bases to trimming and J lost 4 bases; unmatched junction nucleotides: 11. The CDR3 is CASSSGLAGRVVYNEQFF. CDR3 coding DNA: TGTGCCAGCAGCTCTGGACTAGCGGGGAGGGTTGTATACAATGAGCAGTTCTTC.

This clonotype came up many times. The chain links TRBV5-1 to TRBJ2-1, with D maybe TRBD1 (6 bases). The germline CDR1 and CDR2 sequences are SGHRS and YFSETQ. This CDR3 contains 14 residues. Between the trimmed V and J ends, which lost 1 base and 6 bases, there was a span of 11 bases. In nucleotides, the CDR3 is TGCGCCAGCAGCTTGTCCCCAGGGGTCAATGAGCAGTTCTTC. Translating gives CASSLSPGVNEQFF.

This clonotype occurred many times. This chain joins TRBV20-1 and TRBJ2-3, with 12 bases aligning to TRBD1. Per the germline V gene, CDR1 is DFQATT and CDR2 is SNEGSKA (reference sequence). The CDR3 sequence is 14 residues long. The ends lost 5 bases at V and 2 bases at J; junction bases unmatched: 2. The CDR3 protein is CSAGTGGPTDTQYF. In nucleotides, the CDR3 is TGCAGTGCTGGGACAGGGGGCCCCACAGATACGCAGTATTTT.

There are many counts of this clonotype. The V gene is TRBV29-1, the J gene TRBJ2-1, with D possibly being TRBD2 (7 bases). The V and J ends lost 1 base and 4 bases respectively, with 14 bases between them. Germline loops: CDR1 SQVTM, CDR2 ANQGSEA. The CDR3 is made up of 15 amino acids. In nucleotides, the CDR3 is TGCAGCGTTGAAGTAGGGAGGGGGAGGTACAATGAGCAGTTCTTC. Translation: CSVEVGRGRYNEQFF.

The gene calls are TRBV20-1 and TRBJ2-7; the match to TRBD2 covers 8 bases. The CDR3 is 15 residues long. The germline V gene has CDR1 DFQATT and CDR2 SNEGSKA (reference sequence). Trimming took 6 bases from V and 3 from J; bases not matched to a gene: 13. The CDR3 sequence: CSAEKEREPLYEQYF. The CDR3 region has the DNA TGCAGTGCGGAAAAGGAGCGGGAGCCACTCTACGAGCAGTACTTC.